A single sample gave rise to the 7 T cell receptor beta chains below, sequenced in a study of technical replicates of blood from a few donors. Clones were read by immunoSEQ multiplex PCR, and TCRdb kept only the in-frame ones, dropping some. Found here are more than 65,000 clones, about 95% of them singletons; the top ten hold roughly 0.25%. The sample comprised T cells isolated from PBMCs. The receptor set was obtained from a human donor in good health.

The chain employs TRBV25-1 and TRBJ2-3; 7 nucleotides line up with TRBD1. The germline V gene has CDR1 MGHDK and CDR2 SYGVNS. The V segment lost 6 bases and the J segment 1 base; nucleotides outside the gene matches: 4. This CDR3 contains 14 residues. CDR3 nucleotide sequence: TGTGCCAGCAGCAGTCAGGGGGGCACAGATACGCAGTATTTT. It translates to CASSSQGGTDTQYF.

The rearrangement links TRBV10-2 to TRBJ2-5; D might be TRBD1 (6 bases). The CDR3 is 15 amino acids. The germline CDR1 and CDR2 sequences are WSHSY and SAAADI. Trimming stripped 6 bases from V and 5 bases from J, with 19 bases between. The CDR3 region has the DNA TGCGCCAGCAGGCAGGGGAGTTCGTTCGCGGAGACCCAGTACTTC. Translation gives CASRQGSSFAETQYF.

The chain is built from TRBV4-1 and TRBJ2-5, with D unclear. CDR1 is MGHRA, CDR2 YSYEKL, per germline. The CDR3 contains 12 residues. Trimming stripped 1 base from V and 3 bases from J, with 3 bases between. DNA of the CDR3: TGCGCCAGCAGCCAAGTAAAAGAGACCCAGTACTTC. It encodes CASSQVKETQYF.

V gene TRBV11-1 combines with J gene TRBJ1-2, with D perhaps matching TRBD1 (6 bases). The germline V gene has CDR1 SGHAT and CDR2 FQDESV (reference sequence). CDR3 size: 12 residues. Trimming shortened V by 2 bases and J by 6 bases, and 7 bases separated the two germline ends. The CDR3 loop is CASSLQGHGYTF. The CDR3 coding sequence is TGTGCCAGCAGCTTACAGGGGCATGGCTACACCTTC.

V gene TRBV7-9 combines with J gene TRBJ1-3; D is unclear. The germline gives CDR1 SEHNR, CDR2 FQNEAQ (reference sequence). There are 13 residues in the CDR3. Trimming left V 4 bases short and J 0 bases short, with 4 bases between. The CDR3 DNA follows: TGTGCCAGCAGCTCAAACTCTGGAAACACCATATATTTT. It is translated as CASSSNSGNTIYF.

This chain connects TRBV23-1 to TRBJ2-1; no clear D gene. TRBV23-1 is designated an ORF whose function remains uncertain. The CDR3 extends over 17 amino acids. The CDR3 loop reads CVVPPIQNLVSYNEQFF. CDR3 in DNA: TGCGTCGTTCCGCCGATTCAGAATCTAGTCTCCTACAATGAGCAGTTCTTC.

The V gene is TRBV4-1, the J gene TRBJ2-7, with TRBD2 matching 10 bases. The CDR3 contains 14 residues. V shed 1 base, J shed 4 bases, and the junction held 1 base outside the gene matches. Germline V lookup: CDR1 MGHRA, CDR2 YSYEKL. This CDR3 is CASSQGTSGYEQYF. For the CDR3, the DNA is TGCGCCAGCAGCCAAGGGACTAGCGGTTACGAGCAGTACTTC.